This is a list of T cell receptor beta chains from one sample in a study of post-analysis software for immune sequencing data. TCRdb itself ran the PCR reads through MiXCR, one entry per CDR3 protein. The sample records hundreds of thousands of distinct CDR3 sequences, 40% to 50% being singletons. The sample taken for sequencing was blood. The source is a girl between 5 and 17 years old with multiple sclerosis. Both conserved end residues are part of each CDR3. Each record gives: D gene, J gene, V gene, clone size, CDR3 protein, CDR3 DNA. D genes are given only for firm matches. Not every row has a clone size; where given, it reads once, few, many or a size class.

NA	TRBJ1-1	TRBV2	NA	CASSEDWQTPSEAFF	TGTGCCAGCAGTGAAGATTGGCAGACTCCAAGTGAAGCTTTCTTT
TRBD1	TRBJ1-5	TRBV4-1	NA	CASSQDSGTGARTRQPQHF	TGCGCCAGCAGCCAAGACTCCGGGACAGGGGCGAGGACGCGCCAGCCCCAGCATTTT
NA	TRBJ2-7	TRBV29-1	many	CSVRGRSSYEQYF	TGCAGCGTTCGGGGGCGAAGCTCCTACGAGCAGTACTTC
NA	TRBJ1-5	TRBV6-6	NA	CASSYVQGGGQPQHF	TGTGCCAGCAGTTACGTCCAGGGAGGGGGTCAGCCCCAGCATTTT
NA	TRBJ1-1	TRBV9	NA	CASSYGPPRRANTEAFF	TGTGCCAGCAGCTACGGTCCTCCCAGGCGGGCGAACACTGAAGCTTTCTTT
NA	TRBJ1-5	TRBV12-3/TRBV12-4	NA	CASGYRNQPQHF	TGTGCCAGCGGTTACAGGAATCAGCCCCAGCATTTT
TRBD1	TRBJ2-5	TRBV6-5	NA	CASSRTGGSGEQYF	TGTGCCAGCAGTCGAACAGGGGGTTCTGGTGAGCAGTACTTC
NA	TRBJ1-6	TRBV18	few	CASSPATDGSPLHF	TGTGCCAGCTCACCGGCGACAGACGGTTCACCCCTCCACTTT
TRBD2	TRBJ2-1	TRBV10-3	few	CAIMSGSSYNEQFF	TGTGCCATCATGAGCGGGAGTTCCTACAATGAGCAGTTCTTC
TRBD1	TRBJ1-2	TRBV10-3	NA	CAIRVQGLDGYTF	TGTGCCATCAGAGTACAGGGGCTAGATGGCTACACCTTC
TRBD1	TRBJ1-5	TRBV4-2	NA	CASSQGTGYGPQHF	TGTGCCAGCAGCCAAGGGACAGGGTACGGGCCCCAGCATTTT
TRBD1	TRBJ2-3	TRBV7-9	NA	CASSPGQGLTDTQYF	TGTGCCAGCAGTCCGGGACAGGGGCTGACAGATACGCAGTATTTT
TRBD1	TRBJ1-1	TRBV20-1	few	CSATRTGGTEAFF	TGCAGTGCTACCAGGACAGGGGGAACTGAAGCTTTCTTT
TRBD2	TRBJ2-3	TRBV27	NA	CASSTSSGTTDTQYF	TGTGCCAGCAGTACTTCTAGCGGGACCACAGATACGCAGTATTTT
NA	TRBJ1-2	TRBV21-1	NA	CASSPPQGQNYGYTF	TGTGCCAGCAGCCCCCCTCAAGGACAGAACTATGGCTACACCTTC
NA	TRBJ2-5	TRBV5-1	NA	CASSLAEREETQYF	TGCGCCAGCAGCTTGGCGGAGCGGGAAGAGACCCAGTACTTC
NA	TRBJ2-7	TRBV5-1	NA	CASSWANSYEQYF	TGCGCCAGCAGCTGGGCGAATTCCTACGAGCAGTACTTC
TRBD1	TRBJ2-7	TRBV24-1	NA	CATRDRWSSYEQYF	TGTGCCACCAGGGACAGGTGGAGCTCCTACGAGCAGTACTTC
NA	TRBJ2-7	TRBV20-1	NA	CSAIRGAASYEQYF	TGCAGTGCTATCCGGGGAGCAGCCTCCTACGAGCAGTACTTC
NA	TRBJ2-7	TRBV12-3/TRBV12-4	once	CASQEGGGSYEQYF	TGTGCCAGCCAAGAGGGGGGGGGCTCCTACGAGCAGTACTTC
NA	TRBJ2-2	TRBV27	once	CASSLFYGSGELFF	TGTGCCAGCAGTTTGTTCTACGGGTCCGGGGAGCTGTTTTTT
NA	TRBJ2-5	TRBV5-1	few	CASKEQPSTETQYF	TGCGCCAGCAAGGAACAGCCGTCAACGGAGACCCAGTACTTC
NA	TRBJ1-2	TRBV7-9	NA	CASSLRANYGHTF	TGTGCCAGCAGCTTAAGGGCTAACTATGGCCACACCTTC
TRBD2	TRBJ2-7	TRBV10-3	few	CAISEGASGGYEQYF	TGTGCCATCAGTGAGGGGGCTAGCGGGGGCTACGAGCAGTACTTC
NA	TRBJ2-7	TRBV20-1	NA	CSARGGLSYEQYF	TGCAGTGCTAGAGGGGGTCTCAGCTACGAGCAGTACTTC
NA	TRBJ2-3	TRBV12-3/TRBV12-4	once	CASSRPGDGTDTQYF	TGTGCCAGCAGTCGACCGGGAGATGGAACAGATACGCAGTATTTT
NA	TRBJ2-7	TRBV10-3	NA	CAISEGRQSLHYEQYF	TGTGCCATCAGTGAGGGGCGACAGTCCCTACACTACGAGCAGTACTTC
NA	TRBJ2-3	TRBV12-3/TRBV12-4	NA	CASSLAVAGDTQYF	TGTGCCAGCAGTTTGGCGGTAGCTGGAGATACGCAGTATTTT
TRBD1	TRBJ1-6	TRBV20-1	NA	CSAGQGSTPLHF	TGCAGTGCCGGACAGGGGTCGACACCCCTCCACTTT
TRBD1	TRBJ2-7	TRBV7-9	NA	CASSLPEDRGTYEQYF	TGTGCCAGCAGCTTACCCGAGGACAGGGGAACCTACGAGCAGTACTTC
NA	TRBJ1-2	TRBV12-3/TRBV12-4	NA	CASSGQWGWYGYTF	TGTGCCAGCAGTGGGCAGTGGGGTTGGTATGGCTACACCTTC
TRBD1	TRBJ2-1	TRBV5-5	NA	CASSLGNRGTYNEQFF	TGTGCCAGCAGCTTGGGGAACAGGGGCACCTACAATGAGCAGTTCTTC
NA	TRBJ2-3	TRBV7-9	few	CASSLAQGESSTDTQYF	TGTGCCAGCAGCTTAGCCCAAGGGGAGTCTAGCACAGATACGCAGTATTTT
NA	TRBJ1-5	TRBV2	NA	CASSERGYSQPQHF	TGTGCCAGCAGTGAAAGGGGTTACAGTCAGCCCCAGCATTTT
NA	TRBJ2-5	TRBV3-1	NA	CASSQEKPETQYF	TGCGCCAGCAGCCAAGAGAAGCCAGAGACCCAGTACTTC
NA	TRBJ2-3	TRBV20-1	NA	CSANGTPEDTVLSDTQYF	TGCAGTGCTAACGGGACCCCAGAAGATACCGTTCTTTCTGATACGCAGTATTTT
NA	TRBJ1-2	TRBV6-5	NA	CASRADRGEGYTF	TGTGCCAGCAGGGCGGATAGGGGAGAGGGCTACACCTTC
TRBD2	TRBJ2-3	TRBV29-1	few	CSPTLAGVYLGDSLDRGTDTQYF	TGCAGCCCTACCTTAGCGGGAGTCTATCTGGGGGATTCTCTTGATCGGGGCACAGATACGCAGTATTTT
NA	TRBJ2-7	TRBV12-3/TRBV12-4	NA	CASTKGTGSSYEQYF	TGTGCCAGCACCAAAGGGACGGGAAGCTCCTACGAGCAGTACTTC
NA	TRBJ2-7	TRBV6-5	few	CASSYSIASILRNSYEQYF	TGTGCCAGCAGTTACTCGATAGCCTCCATACTACGAAACTCCTACGAGCAGTACTTC
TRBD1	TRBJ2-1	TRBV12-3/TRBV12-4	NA	CASRPSGQGAREEFF	TGTGCCAGCAGACCATCGGGACAGGGGGCGCGGGAAGAGTTCTTC
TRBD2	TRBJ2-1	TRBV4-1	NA	CASSQTLAGGNNEQFF	TGCGCCAGCAGCCAGACCCTAGCGGGAGGGAACAATGAGCAGTTCTTC
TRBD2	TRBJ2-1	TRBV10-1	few	CASSELAGESYNEQFF	TGCGCCAGCAGTGAGTTAGCGGGAGAGTCCTACAATGAGCAGTTCTTC
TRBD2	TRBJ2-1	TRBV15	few	CATSRGPVGGDNEQFF	TGTGCCACCAGCAGAGGCCCAGTCGGGGGGGACAATGAGCAGTTCTTC
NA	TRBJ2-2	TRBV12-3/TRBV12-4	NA	CASSPTHQGSGTGELFF	TGTGCCAGCAGCCCAACACACCAGGGCTCCGGCACCGGGGAGCTGTTTTTT
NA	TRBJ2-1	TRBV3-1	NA	CASSPPNVGGAWNEQFF	TGTGCCAGCAGCCCCCCGAACGTGGGGGGCGCTTGGAATGAGCAGTTCTTC
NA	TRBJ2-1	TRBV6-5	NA	CASSYAKYNEQFF	TGTGCCAGCAGTTACGCCAAATACAATGAGCAGTTCTTC
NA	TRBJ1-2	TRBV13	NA	CASSLSRADYYGYTF	TGTGCCAGCAGCTTAAGCCGGGCGGACTACTATGGCTACACCTTC
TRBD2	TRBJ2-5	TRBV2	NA	CASSERLADARETQYF	TGTGCCAGCAGTGAAAGGCTAGCGGACGCAAGAGAGACCCAGTACTTC
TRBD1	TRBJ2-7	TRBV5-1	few	CASSLETGDREQYF	TGCGCCAGCAGCTTGGAGACAGGGGATCGCGAGCAGTACTTC
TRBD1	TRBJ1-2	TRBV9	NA	CASSVEGGYKATGGYTF	TGTGCCAGCAGCGTAGAAGGGGGCTACAAGGCGACGGGTGGCTACACCTTC
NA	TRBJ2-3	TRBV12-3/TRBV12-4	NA	CATHTDTQYF	TGTGCCACCCACACAGATACGCAGTATTTT
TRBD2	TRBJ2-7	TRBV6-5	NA	CASSYSASGRYEQYF	TGTGCCAGCAGTTACTCGGCTAGCGGGAGGTACGAGCAGTACTTC
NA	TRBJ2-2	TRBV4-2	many	CASSQEGNTGELFF	TGTGCCAGCAGCCAAGAGGGGAACACCGGGGAGCTGTTTTTT
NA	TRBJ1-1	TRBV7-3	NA	CASSASQDTEAFF	TGTGCCAGCAGCGCTAGCCAGGACACTGAAGCTTTCTTT
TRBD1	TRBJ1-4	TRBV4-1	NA	CASSHLQGANEKLFF	TGCGCCAGCAGCCATCTACAGGGGGCTAATGAAAAACTGTTTTTT
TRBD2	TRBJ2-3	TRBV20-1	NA	CSANDPIAGGVTDTQYF	TGCAGTGCTAACGATCCCATCGCGGGAGGGGTCACAGATACGCAGTATTTT
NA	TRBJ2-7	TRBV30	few	CAWSVLAVSYEQYF	TGTGCCTGGAGTGTATTAGCGGTATCCTACGAGCAGTACTTC
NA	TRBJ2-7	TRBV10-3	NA	CAIKGGESSYEQYF	TGTGCCATCAAGGGGGGGGAGAGCTCCTACGAGCAGTACTTC